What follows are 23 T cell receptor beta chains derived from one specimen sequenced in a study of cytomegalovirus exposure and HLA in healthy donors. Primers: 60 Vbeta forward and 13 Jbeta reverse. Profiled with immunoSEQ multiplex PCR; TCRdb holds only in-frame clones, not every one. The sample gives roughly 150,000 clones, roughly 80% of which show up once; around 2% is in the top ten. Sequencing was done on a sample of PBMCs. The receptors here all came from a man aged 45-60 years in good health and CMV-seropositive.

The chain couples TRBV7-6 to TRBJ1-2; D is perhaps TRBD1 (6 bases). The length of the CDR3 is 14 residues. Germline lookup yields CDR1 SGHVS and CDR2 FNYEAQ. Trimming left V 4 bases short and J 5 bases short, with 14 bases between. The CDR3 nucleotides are TGTGCCAGCAGCTCCCAGGACAGCGCATATGGCTACACCTTC. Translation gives CASSSQDSAYGYTF.

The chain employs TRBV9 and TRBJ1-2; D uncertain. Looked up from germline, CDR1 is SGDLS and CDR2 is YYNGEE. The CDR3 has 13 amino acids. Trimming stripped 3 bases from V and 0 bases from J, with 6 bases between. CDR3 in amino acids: CASSAQTNYGYTF. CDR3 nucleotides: TGTGCCAGCAGCGCCCAGACTAACTATGGCTACACCTTC. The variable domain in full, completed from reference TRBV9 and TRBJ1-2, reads DSGVTQTPKHLITATGQRVTLRCSPRSGDLSVYWYQQSLDQGLQFLIQYYNGEERAKGNILERFSAQQFPDLHSELNLSSLELGDSALYFCASSAQTNYGYTFGSGTRLTVV.

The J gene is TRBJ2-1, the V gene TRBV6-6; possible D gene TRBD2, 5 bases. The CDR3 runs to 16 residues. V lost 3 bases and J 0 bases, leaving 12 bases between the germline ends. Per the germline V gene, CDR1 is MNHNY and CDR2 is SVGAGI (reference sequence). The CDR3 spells CASSYSKSGSYNEQFF. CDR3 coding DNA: TGTGCCAGCAGTTATTCTAAGAGCGGCTCCTACAATGAGCAGTTCTTC.

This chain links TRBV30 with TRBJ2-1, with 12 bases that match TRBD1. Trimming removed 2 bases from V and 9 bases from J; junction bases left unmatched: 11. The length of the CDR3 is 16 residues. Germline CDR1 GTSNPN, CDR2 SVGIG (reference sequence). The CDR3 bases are TGTGCCTGGAGTCTCCCAGGGGACAGGGGGCTTGGTGAGCAGTTCTTC. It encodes CAWSLPGDRGLGEQFF.

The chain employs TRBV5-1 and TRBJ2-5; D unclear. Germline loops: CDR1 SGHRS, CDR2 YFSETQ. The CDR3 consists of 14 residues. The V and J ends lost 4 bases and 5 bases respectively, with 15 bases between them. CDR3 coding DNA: TGCGCCAGCAGCCTTGTGGGCATTGGGGAGACCCAGTACTTC. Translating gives CASSLVGIGETQYF.

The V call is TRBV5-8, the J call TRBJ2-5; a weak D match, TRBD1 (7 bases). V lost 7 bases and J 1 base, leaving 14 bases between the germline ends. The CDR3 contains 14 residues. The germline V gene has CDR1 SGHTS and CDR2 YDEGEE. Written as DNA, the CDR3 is TGTGCCAGCCGGCGGGACAGAGGCCAAGAGACCCAGTACTTC. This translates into CASRRDRGQETQYF. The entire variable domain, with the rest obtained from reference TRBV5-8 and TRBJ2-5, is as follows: EAGVTQSPTHLIKTRGQQATLRCSPISGHTSVYWYQQALGLGLQFLLWYDEGEERNRGNFPPRFSGRQFPNYSSELNVNALELEDSALYLCASRRDRGQETQYFGPGTRLLVL.

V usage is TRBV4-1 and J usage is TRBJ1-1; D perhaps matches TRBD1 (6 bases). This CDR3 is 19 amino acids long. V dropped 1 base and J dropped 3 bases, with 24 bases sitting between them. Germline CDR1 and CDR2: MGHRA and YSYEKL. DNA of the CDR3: TGCGCCAGCAGCCAAGGCCTCGGACAGTTCCGCATTCAAGACACTGAAGCTTTCTTT. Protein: CASSQGLGQFRIQDTEAFF.

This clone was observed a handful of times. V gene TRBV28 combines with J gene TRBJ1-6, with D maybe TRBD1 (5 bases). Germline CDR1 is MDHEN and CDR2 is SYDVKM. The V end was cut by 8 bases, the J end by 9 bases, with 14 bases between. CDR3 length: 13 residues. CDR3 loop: CASLRGVGSPLHF. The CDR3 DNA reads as TGTGCCAGCCTACGGGGGGTCGGTTCACCCCTCCACTTT.

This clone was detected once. This chain's CDR3 is CASSSATGRDTQYF. The CDR3 coding sequence is TGTGCCAGCAGCTCAGCGACAGGACGAGATACGCAGTATTTT. The chain carries TRBV6-5 and TRBJ2-3, with D possibly matching TRBD1 (6 bases). CDR1 and CDR2 (germline): MNHEY, SVGAGI. Trimming cost V 6 bases and J 5 bases, with 15 bases left between them. This CDR3 comprises 14 residues.

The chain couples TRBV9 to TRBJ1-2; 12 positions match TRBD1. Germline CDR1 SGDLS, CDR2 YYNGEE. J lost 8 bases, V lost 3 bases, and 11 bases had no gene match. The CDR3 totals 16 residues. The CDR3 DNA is TGTGCCAGCAGCGGAACCGGGACAGGGGGCTTGCGCGGCTACACCTTC. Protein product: CASSGTGTGGLRGYTF.

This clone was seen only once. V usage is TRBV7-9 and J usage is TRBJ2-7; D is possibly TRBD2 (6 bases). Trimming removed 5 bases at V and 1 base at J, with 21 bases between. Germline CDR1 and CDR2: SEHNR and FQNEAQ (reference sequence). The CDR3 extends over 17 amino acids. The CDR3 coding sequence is TGTGCCAGCAGCCGGAGCCTGCGGAGGGCGGATTCCTACGAGCAGTACTTC. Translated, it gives CASSRSLRRADSYEQYF.

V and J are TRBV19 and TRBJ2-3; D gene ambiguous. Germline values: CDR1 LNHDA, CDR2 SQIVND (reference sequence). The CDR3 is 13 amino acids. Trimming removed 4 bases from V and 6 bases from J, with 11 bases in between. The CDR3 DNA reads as TGTGCCAGTAGTACTTTTTCCGCGGATACGCAGTATTTT. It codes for CASSTFSADTQYF. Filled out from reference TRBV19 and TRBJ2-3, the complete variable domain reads DGGITQSPKYLFRKEGQNVTLSCEQNLNHDAMYWYRQDPGQGLRLIYYSQIVNDFQKGDIAEGYSVSREKKESFPLTVTSAQKNPTAFYLCASSTFSADTQYFGPGTRLTVL.

The CDR3 sequence is CASSSGGYTQYF. CDR3 DNA: TGTGCCAGCAGCTCGGGGGGGTATACGCAGTATTTT. The rearrangement links TRBV7-9 to TRBJ2-3; 8 positions match TRBD2. This CDR3 region has 12 residues. J gave up 7 bases and V 4 bases, and 1 base lay outside the gene matches. The V gene's germline CDR1 is SEHNR and CDR2 FQNEAQ (reference sequence).

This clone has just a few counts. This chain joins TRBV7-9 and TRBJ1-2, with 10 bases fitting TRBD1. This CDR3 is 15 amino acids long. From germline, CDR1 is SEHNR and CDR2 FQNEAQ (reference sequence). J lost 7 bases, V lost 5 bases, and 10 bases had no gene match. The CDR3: CASSPDRGISVGYTF. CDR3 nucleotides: TGTGCCAGCAGCCCGGACAGGGGGATTTCTGTTGGCTACACCTTC.

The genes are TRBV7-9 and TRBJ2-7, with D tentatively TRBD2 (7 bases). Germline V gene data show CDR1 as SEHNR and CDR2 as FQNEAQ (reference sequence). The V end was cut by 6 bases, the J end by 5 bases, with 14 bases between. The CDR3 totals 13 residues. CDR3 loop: CASRNREGNEQYF. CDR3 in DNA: TGTGCCAGCAGGAACAGGGAGGGGAACGAGCAGTACTTC.

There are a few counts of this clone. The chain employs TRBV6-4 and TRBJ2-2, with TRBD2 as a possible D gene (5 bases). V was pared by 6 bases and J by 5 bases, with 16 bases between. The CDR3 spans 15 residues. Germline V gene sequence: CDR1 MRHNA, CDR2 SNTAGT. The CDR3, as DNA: TGTGCCAGCAGATCCTCCCTGGGCGGGACCGGGGAGCTGTTTTTT. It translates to CASRSSLGGTGELFF.

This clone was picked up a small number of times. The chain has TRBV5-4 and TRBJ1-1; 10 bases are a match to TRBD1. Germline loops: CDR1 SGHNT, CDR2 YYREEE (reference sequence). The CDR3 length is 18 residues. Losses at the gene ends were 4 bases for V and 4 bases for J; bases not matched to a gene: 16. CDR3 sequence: CASSRRDRGRIGGTEAFF. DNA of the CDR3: TGTGCCAGCAGCAGACGGGACAGGGGAAGAATAGGAGGCACTGAAGCTTTCTTT.

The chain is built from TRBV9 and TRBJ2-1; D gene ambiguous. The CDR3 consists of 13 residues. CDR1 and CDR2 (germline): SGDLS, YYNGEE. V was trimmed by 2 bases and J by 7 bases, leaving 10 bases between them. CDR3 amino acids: CASSVATGNEQFF. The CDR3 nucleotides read TGTGCCAGCAGCGTCGCGACGGGTAATGAGCAGTTCTTC.

CDR3 loop: CAIRVRDVNQPQHF. The CDR3 DNA reads TGTGCCATCCGGGTGCGCGATGTCAATCAGCCCCAGCATTTT. The chain joins TRBV6-4 to TRBJ1-5; no clear D. CDR3 length: 14 amino acids. V was trimmed by 10 bases and J by 3 bases, leaving 16 bases between them. Germline assignment: CDR1 MRHNA and CDR2 SNTAGT.

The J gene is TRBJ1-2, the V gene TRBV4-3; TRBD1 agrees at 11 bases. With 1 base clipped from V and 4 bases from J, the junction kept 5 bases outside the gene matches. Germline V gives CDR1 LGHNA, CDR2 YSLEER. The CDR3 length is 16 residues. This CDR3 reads CASSQADRGPVYGYTF. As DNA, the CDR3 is TGCGCCAGCAGCCAAGCGGACAGGGGGCCCGTCTATGGCTACACCTTC.

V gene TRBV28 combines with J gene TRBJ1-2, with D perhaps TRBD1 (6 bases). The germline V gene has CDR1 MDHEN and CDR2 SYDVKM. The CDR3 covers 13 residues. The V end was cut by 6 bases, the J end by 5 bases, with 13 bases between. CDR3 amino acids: CASRLRQGYGYTF. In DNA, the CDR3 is TGTGCCAGCAGATTAAGGCAGGGGTATGGCTACACCTTC.

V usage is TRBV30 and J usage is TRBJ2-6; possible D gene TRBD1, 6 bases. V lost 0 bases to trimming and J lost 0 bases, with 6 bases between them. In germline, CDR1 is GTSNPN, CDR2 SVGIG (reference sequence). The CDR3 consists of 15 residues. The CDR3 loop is CAWSVDSSGANVLTF. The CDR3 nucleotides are TGTGCCTGGAGTGTGGACAGCTCTGGGGCCAACGTCCTGACTTTC.

The CDR3 coding sequence is TGTGCCAGCAGTTTAAGGGCGAGGGTTGAAAAACTGTTTTTT. This sequence encodes CASSLRARVEKLFF. V usage is TRBV6-5 and J usage is TRBJ1-4; no definite D call. Germline CDR1 is MNHEY and CDR2 is SVGAGI. The CDR3 has 14 amino acids. V lost 4 bases and J lost 7, with 13 bases in between.